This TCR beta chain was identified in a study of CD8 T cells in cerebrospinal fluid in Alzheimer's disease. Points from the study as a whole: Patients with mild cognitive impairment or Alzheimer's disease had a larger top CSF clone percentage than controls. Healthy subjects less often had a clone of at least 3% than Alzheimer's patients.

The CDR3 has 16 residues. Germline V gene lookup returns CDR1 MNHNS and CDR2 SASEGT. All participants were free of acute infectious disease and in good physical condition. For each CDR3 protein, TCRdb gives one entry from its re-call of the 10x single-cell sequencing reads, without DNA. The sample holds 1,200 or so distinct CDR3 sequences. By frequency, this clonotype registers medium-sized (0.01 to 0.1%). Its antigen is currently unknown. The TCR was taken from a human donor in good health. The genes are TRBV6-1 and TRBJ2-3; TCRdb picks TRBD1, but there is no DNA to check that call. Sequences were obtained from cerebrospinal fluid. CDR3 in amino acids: CASSEFGTGIADTQYF.